The rows below give T cell receptor beta chains drawn from one sample of a study of tumor T cells in aggressive B-cell lymphoma. Some clones are missing from TCRdb's copy, which holds only in-frame ones; the method was immunoSEQ multiplex PCR. The sample includes several thousand clones, 75% to 95% seen only once; the top ten take around 2.5%. The sequenced sample was tumor tissue. All receptors come from an adult with diffuse large B cell lymphoma. Each CDR3 is given with its conserved first and last residue. A D gene is named only where the DNA matches it firmly. Some rows have no size entry. The others give once, few or many, or a class for an expanded clone.

V	size	J	D	DNA	CDR3
TRBV4-2	.	TRBJ2-7	.	TGTGCCAGCAGCCAAGGACAGCCTAGCTCCTACGAGCAGTACTTC	CASSQGQPSSYEQYF
TRBV5-4	.	TRBJ2-7	TRBD2	TGTGCCAGCAGCATCCGACTAGCGGGAGTTAACGAGCAGTACTTC	CASSIRLAGVNEQYF
TRBV4-2	.	TRBJ2-7	TRBD2	TGTGCCAGCAGCCAAGAGCGAGGGACTAGCGCGTACTTC	CASSQERGTSAYF
TRBV7-9	.	TRBJ1-4	.	TGTGCCAGCAGCTTAGCTGAGGTTGAAAAACTGTTTTTT	CASSLAEVEKLFF
TRBV9	.	TRBJ2-7	TRBD2	TGTGCCAGCAGCGCCACCGGACTAGCCGGCGAGCAGTACTTC	CASSATGLAGEQYF
TRBV5-1	.	TRBJ2-7	TRBD2	TGCGCCAGCAGCTTGGCGTATTCGGGACTATACTACGAGCAGTACTTC	CASSLAYSGLYYEQYF
TRBV29-1	.	TRBJ2-3	.	TGCAGCGTTGTTTGGGAGCGAGATACGCAGTATTTT	CSVVWERDTQYF
TRBV5-1	.	TRBJ2-5	TRBD2	TGCGCCAGCAGCTTGGTCGGACTAGCTCAAGAGACCCAGTACTTC	CASSLVGLAQETQYF
TRBV7-9	.	TRBJ2-1	TRBD2	TGTGCCAGTCAGGGACTAGCGGATTACAATGAGCAGTTCTTC	CASQGLADYNEQFF
TRBV28	.	TRBJ1-2	TRBD1	TGTGCCAGCAGTTTATCATGGACAGGGCGCTATGGCTACACCTTC	CASSLSWTGRYGYTF
TRBV7-2	few	TRBJ2-1	TRBD2	TGTGCCAGCAGCTTAGGGACTAGCGGGGCTGAGCAGTTCTTC	CASSLGTSGAEQFF
TRBV10-2	.	TRBJ2-7	TRBD2	TGCGCCAGCAGAGTACTAGCGGGAGGAAGTGAGCAGTACTTC	CASRVLAGGSEQYF
TRBV5-1	.	TRBJ2-7	TRBD1	TGCGCCAGCAGCTTGAGTCCAGGGGGCTACGAGCAGTACTTC	CASSLSPGGYEQYF
TRBV7-8	.	TRBJ2-6	.	TGTGCCAGCAGCTTAGGACTGAACTCTGGGGCCAACGTCCTGACTTTC	CASSLGLNSGANVLTF
TRBV11-2	.	TRBJ2-2	.	TGTGCCAGCAGCTTAGGCAGCACCGGGGAGCTGTTTTTT	CASSLGSTGELFF
TRBV18	.	TRBJ2-2	TRBD2	TGTGCCAGCTCACCACGGGGACTAGCGATAAGAGCGAACACCGGGGAGCTGTTTTTT	CASSPRGLAIRANTGELFF
TRBV2	.	TRBJ2-6	TRBD1	TGTGCCAGCCACCGGGACAGCTTCTCTGGGGCCAACGTCCTGACTTTC	CASHRDSFSGANVLTF
TRBV19	.	TRBJ2-5	.	TGTGCCAGTAGTATAACGGCAGGGGAAGAGACCCAGTACTTC	CASSITAGEETQYF
TRBV7-2	.	TRBJ1-4	.	TGTGCCAGCAGCTTAGGCACGGTTCGAAAACTGTTTTTT	CASSLGTVRKLFF
TRBV5-1	.	TRBJ2-1	TRBD2	TGCGCCAGCAGCTTGGTTGCGGGACTAGCGGACAATGAGCAGTTCTTC	CASSLVAGLADNEQFF
TRBV9	.	TRBJ2-1	.	TGTGCCAGCAGCGTCGGGGGGCCCGCGGGGCAGTTCTTC	CASSVGGPAGQFF
TRBV7-9	.	TRBJ1-2	TRBD1	TGTGCCAGCAGCTTATCGGTGACAGGGGCCGAAGCTAACTATGGCTACACCTTC	CASSLSVTGAEANYGYTF
TRBV5-1	.	TRBJ2-1	TRBD2	TGCGCCAGCAGCCCGACTAGCGGGATTTACAATGAGCAGTTCTTC	CASSPTSGIYNEQFF
TRBV27	.	TRBJ2-7	.	TGTGCCAGCAGTGGGACTGGTACTAGCTGGGAGCAGTACTTC	CASSGTGTSWEQYF
TRBV9	.	TRBJ2-1	TRBD2	TGTGCCAGCAGCGTAGGACTAGCCGGGCATGAGCAGTTCTTC	CASSVGLAGHEQFF
TRBV7-9	once	TRBJ2-5	.	TGTGCCAGCAGGTCAACAGGGATTGACAAGCAGTACTTC	CASRSTGIDKQYF